A single sample gave rise to the 26 T cell receptor beta chains below, sequenced in a study of siplizumab effects on memory and regulatory T cells. Clones were read by immunoSEQ multiplex PCR, and TCRdb kept only the in-frame ones, dropping some. The repertoire includes tens of thousands of clones, roughly 96% of them detected once, and around 0.029% sits in the top ten. Sequencing was performed on naive CD4+ T cells sorted from blood. All receptors come from a human donor in good health.

The rearrangement links TRBV4-2 to TRBJ1-2; 9 bases map to TRBD1. V shed 5 bases and J 5 bases; nucleotides not matched to a gene: 6. This CDR3 is built from 14 residues. CDR1 LGHNA and CDR2 YNFKEQ come from the germline V gene. Here the CDR3 DNA reads TGTGCCAGCAGCTTCGGGACAGGGATGTATGGCTACACCTTC. The encoded protein is CASSFGTGMYGYTF.

CDR3 region: CASSKEIQGEETQYF. Written as DNA, the CDR3 is TGTGCCAGCAGCAAAGAAATACAGGGGGAAGAGACCCAGTACTTC. This chain links TRBV21-1 with TRBJ2-5; TRBD1, the table's D call, was not compared with the DNA. TRBV21-1 is deemed a pseudogene. The CDR3 contains 15 residues.

CDR3 coding DNA: TGCGCCAGCAGCGGGACAGGGGGCACAGATACGCAGTATTTT. The encoded protein is CASSGTGGTDTQYF. The J gene is TRBJ2-3, the V gene TRBV5-1; 10 nucleotides match TRBD1. The ends lost 4 bases at V and 1 base at J; junction bases unmatched: 0. Germline values: CDR1 SGHRS, CDR2 YFSETQ. CDR3 size: 14 residues.

The CDR3 reads CSVVRGANEKLFF. The CDR3 coding sequence is TGCAGCGTTGTAAGGGGGGCTAATGAAAAACTGTTTTTT. V is TRBV29-1 and J is TRBJ1-4; D is possibly TRBD1 (6 bases). The germline CDR1 and CDR2 sequences are SQVTM and ANQGSEA. Trimming shortened V by 4 bases and J by 3 bases, and 9 bases separated the two germline ends. The CDR3 has 13 amino acids. Based on the CDR3 plus reference TRBV29-1 and TRBJ1-4, the full variable domain is SAVISQKPSRDICQRGTSLTIQCQVDSQVTMMFWYRQQPGQSLTLIATANQGSEATYESGFVIDKFPISRPNLTFSTLTVSNMSPEDSSIYLCSVVRGANEKLFFGSGTQLSVL.

This chain links TRBV18 with TRBJ1-2, with 10 bases lining up with TRBD1. The CDR3 runs 16 residues. The germline V gene encodes CDR1 KGHSH and CDR2 LQKENI. The V and J ends lost 2 bases and 7 bases, in that order; junction bases with no gene match: 10. The CDR3 protein is CASSPVSGQGEIGYTF. Written as DNA, the CDR3 is TGTGCCAGCTCACCAGTGTCTGGACAGGGGGAGATTGGCTACACCTTC.

The V and J genes are TRBV7-2 and TRBJ2-7; D call uncertain. CDR1 and CDR2 (germline): SGHTA, FQGNSA. The CDR3 covers 13 residues. Trimming shortened V by 0 bases and J by 7 bases, and 10 bases separated the two germline ends. The CDR3 DNA reads TGTGCCAGCAGCTTAGCCCCCCTATTGGAGCAGTACTTC. It specifies CASSLAPLLEQYF.

This chain connects TRBV10-3 to TRBJ2-3; TRBD2 matches at 9 bases. Germline trimming cut 6 bases from V and 0 bases from J; bases unmatched to any gene: 1. CDR3 size: 14 residues. The germline V gene encodes CDR1 ENHRY and CDR2 SYGVKD. The CDR3 reads CAIRAGGSTDTQYF. The CDR3 DNA reads as TGTGCCATCAGGGCGGGGGGGAGCACAGATACGCAGTATTTT.

This clone was detected only a few times. This chain connects TRBV7-9 to TRBJ1-6; D gene unclear. Germline V lookup: CDR1 SEHNR, CDR2 FQNEAQ (reference sequence). Trimming stripped 5 bases from V and 0 bases from J, with 11 bases between. This CDR3 is built from 16 residues. The CDR3 coding sequence is TGTGCCAGCAGCATGGACTGGAGCTCCTATAATTCACCCCTCCACTTT. Translation: CASSMDWSSYNSPLHF.

V is TRBV2 and J is TRBJ2-6, with 7 bases fitting TRBD1. V shed 3 bases and J 0 bases; nucleotides not matched to a gene: 5. The CDR3 extends over 17 amino acids. Per the germline V gene, CDR1 is SNHLY and CDR2 is FYNNEI. CDR3 in amino acids: CASSEGQRGSGANVLTF. The CDR3 coding sequence is TGTGCCAGCAGTGAGGGACAGAGGGGCTCTGGGGCCAACGTCCTGACTTTC.

The chain joins TRBV28 to TRBJ1-6, with D possibly TRBD1 on 6 matching bases. V lost 4 bases to trimming and J lost 4 bases, with 17 bases between them. The CDR3 length is 17 residues. Germline V gene lookup returns CDR1 MDHEN and CDR2 SYDVKM. In nucleotides, the CDR3 is TGTGCCAGCAGTTCCCGCGGACAGACCTTTTATAATTCACCCCTCCACTTT. It specifies CASSSRGQTFYNSPLHF.

The genes are TRBV7-2 and TRBJ2-5, with D possibly matching TRBD1 (5 bases). The V end lost 1 base, the J end lost 3 bases, and 6 bases lay between the germline ends. This CDR3 region has 13 residues. CDR1 is SGHTA, CDR2 FQGNSA, per germline. The CDR3 sequence is CASSLGQKETQYF. CDR3 DNA: TGTGCCAGCAGCTTAGGACAGAAAGAGACCCAGTACTTC.

The chain uses TRBV2 and TRBJ2-5; D is unresolved. There are 11 residues in the CDR3. Trimming stripped 3 bases from V and 9 bases from J, with 8 bases between. Germline CDR1 SNHLY, CDR2 FYNNEI. CDR3 amino acids: CASSDAVAQYF. CDR3 DNA sequence: TGTGCCAGCAGTGATGCGGTCGCCCAGTACTTC.

The CDR3 coding sequence is TGTGCCAGCAGCTTAGAAGCCTGGAGGGAGCAGTACTTC. Protein: CASSLEAWREQYF. V usage is TRBV7-9 and J usage is TRBJ2-7, with TRBD2 as a possible D gene (5 bases). This CDR3 has 13 amino acids. The germline CDR1 and CDR2 sequences are SEHNR and FQNEAQ (reference sequence). Trimming cost V 1 base and J 7 bases, with 11 bases left between them.

This chain uses TRBV18 with TRBJ1-2; D is undetermined. CDR1 is KGHSH and CDR2 is LQKENI in the germline V gene. Trimming shortened V by 3 bases and J by 5 bases, and 13 bases separated the two germline ends. The CDR3 contains 14 residues. This chain's CDR3 is CASSPDLQPYGYTF. The CDR3 coding sequence is TGTGCCAGCTCACCCGACCTACAACCTTATGGCTACACCTTC.

The chain uses TRBV5-4 and TRBJ2-5, with a weak D call TRBD1 (6 bases). The CDR3 runs to 14 residues. Trimming took off 5 bases at V and 3 bases at J, with 14 bases between the two ends. Germline V gives CDR1 SGHNT, CDR2 YYREEE (reference sequence). The CDR3 region is CASSPGHTEETQYF. The CDR3 bases are TGTGCCAGCAGTCCGGGACACACCGAAGAGACCCAGTACTTC. Looking up the rest from reference TRBV5-4 and TRBJ2-5 gives the full variable domain: ETGVTQSPTHLIKTRGQQVTLRCSSQSGHNTVSWYQQALGQGPQFIFQYYREEENGRGNFPPRFSGLQFPNYSSELNVNALELDDSALYLCASSPGHTEETQYFGPGTRLLVL.

In DNA form, the CDR3 reads TGTGCCAGCAGCCTCGACAGGGGGCGGAACGAGCAGTACTTC. Its protein product is CASSLDRGRNEQYF. The chain employs TRBV28 and TRBJ2-7; TRBD1 agrees at 10 bases. Germline CDR1 reads MDHEN; CDR2 reads SYDVKM. CDR3 size: 14 residues. The junction had 7 bases not matched to a gene; V was cut back by 6 bases and J by 5 bases.

The V call is TRBV7-3, the J call TRBJ2-3; D uncertain. Trimming cost V 2 bases and J 4 bases, with 4 bases left between them. The CDR3 runs to 12 residues. Per germline, CDR1 SGHTA and CDR2 FQGTGA. The CDR3 spells CASSLFADTQYF. The DNA of the CDR3 is TGTGCCAGCAGCTTATTCGCAGATACGCAGTATTTT.

V is TRBV27 and J is TRBJ1-1; no clear D gene. Germline V gives CDR1 MNHEY, CDR2 SMNVEV (reference sequence). The CDR3 covers 14 residues. V lost 5 bases and J 1 base, leaving 11 bases between the germline ends. The CDR3 nucleotides read TGTGCCAGCAGTGCTCGGGAGGGGAACACTGAAGCTTTCTTT. This encodes CASSAREGNTEAFF.

This chain uses TRBV18 with TRBJ2-5, with D tentatively TRBD1 or TRBD2 (5 bases each). The CDR3 loop spans 16 amino acids. Germline V gene lookup returns CDR1 KGHSH and CDR2 LQKENI. V lost 0 bases and J 2 bases, leaving 13 bases between the germline ends. Written as DNA, the CDR3 is TGTGCCAGCTCACCACCGGTAGGGACGCGGCAAGAGACCCAGTACTTC. Its translation is CASSPPVGTRQETQYF.

The chain is built from TRBV28 and TRBJ1-2; D not certain. Between the trimmed V and J ends, which lost 3 bases and 6 bases, there was a span of 2 bases. The CDR3 consists of 10 residues. The germline V gene has CDR1 MDHEN and CDR2 SYDVKM. The DNA of the CDR3 is TGTGCCAGCAGTTTCGATGGCTACACCTTC. Protein sequence: CASSFDGYTF.

The genes are TRBV28 and TRBJ1-1, with 7 positions matching TRBD1. J was trimmed by 0 bases and V by 2 bases; bases with no gene match: 0. Germline-derived CDR1 and CDR2 are MDHEN and SYDVKM. CDR3 length equals 14 residues. The chain's CDR3 is CASSLGTVNTEAFF. The CDR3 nucleotides read TGTGCCAGCAGTTTAGGGACAGTGAACACTGAAGCTTTCTTT.

This clone has only one observation. This chain links TRBV2 with TRBJ1-5; D is possibly TRBD1 (5 bases). With 3 bases removed from V and 1 base from J, the gap between germline ends came to 10 bases. Germline CDR1 SNHLY, CDR2 FYNNEI. The CDR3 length is 15 residues. CDR3 protein: CASSDGHLSNQPQHF. DNA for the CDR3: TGTGCCAGCAGTGATGGACATTTAAGCAATCAGCCCCAGCATTTT.

This chain joins TRBV7-2 and TRBJ2-5, with D tentatively TRBD2 (7 bases). V lost 2 bases and J 5 bases, leaving 12 bases between the germline ends. Germline-derived CDR1 and CDR2 are SGHTA and FQGNSA. The CDR3 has 14 amino acids. CDR3 amino acids: CASSLSGGRETQYF. The CDR3 nucleotides are TGTGCCAGCAGCTTATCGGGGGGCCGGGAGACCCAGTACTTC.

This chain links TRBV30 with TRBJ2-5; the D gene is possibly TRBD1 (5 bases). Per germline, CDR1 GTSNPN and CDR2 SVGIG (reference sequence). The V and J ends lost 0 bases and 0 bases respectively, with 11 bases between them. This CDR3 region has 15 residues. CDR3 residues: CAWSVWGAYQETQYF. CDR3 bases: TGTGCCTGGAGTGTATGGGGCGCGTACCAAGAGACCCAGTACTTC.

The chain uses TRBV27 and TRBJ2-7; 9 nucleotides match TRBD1. Germline V CDR1 and CDR2: MNHEY, SMNVEV (reference sequence). The ends lost 5 bases at V and 6 bases at J; junction bases unmatched: 8. CDR3 length equals 14 residues. The CDR3 here is CASSPDRGVPEQYF. The CDR3 bases are TGTGCCAGCAGTCCCGACAGGGGGGTCCCCGAGCAGTACTTC.

The rearrangement joins TRBV27 to TRBJ2-2; TRBD2 is a possible D gene (5 bases). The CDR3 sequence is 15 residues long. Trimming removed 6 bases from V and 2 bases from J, with 13 bases in between. Germline V gene data show CDR1 as MNHEY and CDR2 as SMNVEV (reference sequence). The chain's CDR3 is CASRWTSPNTGELFF. CDR3 bases: TGTGCCAGCAGATGGACTTCCCCTAACACCGGGGAGCTGTTTTTT.